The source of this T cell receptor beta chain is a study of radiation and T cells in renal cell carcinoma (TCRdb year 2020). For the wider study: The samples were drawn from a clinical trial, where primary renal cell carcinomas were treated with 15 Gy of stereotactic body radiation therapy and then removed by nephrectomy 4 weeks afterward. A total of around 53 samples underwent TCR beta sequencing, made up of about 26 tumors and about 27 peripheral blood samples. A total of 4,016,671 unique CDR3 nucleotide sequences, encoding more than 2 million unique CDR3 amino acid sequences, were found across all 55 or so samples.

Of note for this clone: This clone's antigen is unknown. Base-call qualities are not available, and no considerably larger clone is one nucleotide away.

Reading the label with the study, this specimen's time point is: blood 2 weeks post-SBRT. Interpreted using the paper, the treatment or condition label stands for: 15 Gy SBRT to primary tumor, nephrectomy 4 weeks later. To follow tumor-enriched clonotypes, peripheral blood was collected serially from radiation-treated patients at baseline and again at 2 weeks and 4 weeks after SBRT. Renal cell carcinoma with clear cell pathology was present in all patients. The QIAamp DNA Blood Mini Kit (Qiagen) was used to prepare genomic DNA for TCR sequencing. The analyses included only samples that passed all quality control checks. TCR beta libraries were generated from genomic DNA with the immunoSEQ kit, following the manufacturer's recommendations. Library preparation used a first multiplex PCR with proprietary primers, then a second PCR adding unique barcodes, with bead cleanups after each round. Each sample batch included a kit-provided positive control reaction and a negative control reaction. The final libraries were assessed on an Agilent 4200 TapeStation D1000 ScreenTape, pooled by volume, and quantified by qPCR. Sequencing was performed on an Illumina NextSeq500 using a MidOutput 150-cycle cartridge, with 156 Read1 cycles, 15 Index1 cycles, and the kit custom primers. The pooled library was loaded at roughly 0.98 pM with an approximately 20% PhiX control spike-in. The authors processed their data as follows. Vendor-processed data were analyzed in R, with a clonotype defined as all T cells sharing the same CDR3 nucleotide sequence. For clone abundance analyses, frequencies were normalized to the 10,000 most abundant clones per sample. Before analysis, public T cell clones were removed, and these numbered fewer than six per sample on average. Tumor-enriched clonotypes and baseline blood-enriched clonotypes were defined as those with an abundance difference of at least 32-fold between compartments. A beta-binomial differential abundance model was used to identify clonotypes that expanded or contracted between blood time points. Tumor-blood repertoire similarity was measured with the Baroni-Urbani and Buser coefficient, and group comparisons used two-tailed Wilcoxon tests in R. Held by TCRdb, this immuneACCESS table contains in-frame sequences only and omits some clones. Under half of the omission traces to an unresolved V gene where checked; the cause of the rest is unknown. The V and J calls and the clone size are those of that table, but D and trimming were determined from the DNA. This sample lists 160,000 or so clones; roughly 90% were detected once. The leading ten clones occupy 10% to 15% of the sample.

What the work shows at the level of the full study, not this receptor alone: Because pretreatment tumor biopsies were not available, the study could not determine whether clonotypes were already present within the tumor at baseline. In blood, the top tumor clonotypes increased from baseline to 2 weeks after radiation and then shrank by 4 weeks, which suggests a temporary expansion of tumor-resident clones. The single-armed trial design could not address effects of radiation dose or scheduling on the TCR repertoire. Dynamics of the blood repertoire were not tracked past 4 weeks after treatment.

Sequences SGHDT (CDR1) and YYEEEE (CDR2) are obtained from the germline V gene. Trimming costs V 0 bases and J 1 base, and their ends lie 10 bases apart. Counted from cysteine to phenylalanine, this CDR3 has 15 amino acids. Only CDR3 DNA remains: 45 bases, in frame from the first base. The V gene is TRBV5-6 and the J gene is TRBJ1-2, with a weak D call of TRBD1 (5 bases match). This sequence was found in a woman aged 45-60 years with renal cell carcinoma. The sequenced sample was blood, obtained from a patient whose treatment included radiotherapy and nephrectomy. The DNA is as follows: TGTGCCAGCAGCTTGGCGGGCAGGGATAACTATGGCTACACCTTC. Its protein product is CASSLAGRDNYGYTF. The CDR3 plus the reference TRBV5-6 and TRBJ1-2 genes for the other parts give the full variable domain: DAGVTQSPTHLIKTRGQQVTLRCSPKSGHDTVSWYQQALGQGPQFIFQYYEEEERQRGNFPDRFSGHQFPNYSSELNVNALLLGDSALYLCASSLAGRDNYGYTFGSGTRLTVV.